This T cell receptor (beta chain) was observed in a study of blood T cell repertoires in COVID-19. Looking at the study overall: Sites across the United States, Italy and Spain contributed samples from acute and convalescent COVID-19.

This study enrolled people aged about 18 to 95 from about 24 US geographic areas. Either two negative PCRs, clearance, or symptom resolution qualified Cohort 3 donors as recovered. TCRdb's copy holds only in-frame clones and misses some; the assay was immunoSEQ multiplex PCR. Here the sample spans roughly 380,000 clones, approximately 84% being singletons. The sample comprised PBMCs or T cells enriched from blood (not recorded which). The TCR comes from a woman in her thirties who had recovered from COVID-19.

The CDR3 DNA reads TGTGCCAGCAGTCACGCCGGGACTACTTGGAGTGAGCAGTTCTTC. Its translation is CASSHAGTTWSEQFF. The chain carries TRBV28 and TRBJ2-1; the match to TRBD2 covers 7 bases. CDR1 and CDR2 (germline): MDHEN, SYDVKM. V shed 5 bases and J 9 bases; nucleotides not matched to a gene: 13. CDR3 size: 15 residues. Looking up the rest from reference TRBV28 and TRBJ2-1 gives the full variable domain: DVKVTQSSRYLVKRTGEKVFLECVQDMDHENMFWYRQDPGLGLRLIYFSYDVKMKEKGDIPEGYSVSREKKERFSLILESASTNQTSMYLCASSHAGTTWSEQFFGPGTRLTVL.